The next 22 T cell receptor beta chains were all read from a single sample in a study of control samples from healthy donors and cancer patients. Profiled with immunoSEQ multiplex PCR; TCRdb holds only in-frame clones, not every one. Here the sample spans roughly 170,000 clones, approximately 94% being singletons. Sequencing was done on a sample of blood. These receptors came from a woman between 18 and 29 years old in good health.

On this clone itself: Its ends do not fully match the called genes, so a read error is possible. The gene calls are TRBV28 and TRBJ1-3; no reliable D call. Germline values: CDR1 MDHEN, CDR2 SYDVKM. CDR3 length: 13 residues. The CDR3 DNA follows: TGTGCCAGCAGTTTACCGGAAGGCCCAGGTCCACATTTT. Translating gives CASSLPEGPGPHF. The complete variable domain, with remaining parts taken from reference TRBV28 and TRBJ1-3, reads DVKVTQSSRYLVKRTGEKVFLECVQDMDHENMFWYRQDPGLGLRLIYFSYDVKMKEKGDIPEGYSVSREKKERFSLILESASTNQTSMYLCASSLPEGPGPHFGEGSWLTVV.

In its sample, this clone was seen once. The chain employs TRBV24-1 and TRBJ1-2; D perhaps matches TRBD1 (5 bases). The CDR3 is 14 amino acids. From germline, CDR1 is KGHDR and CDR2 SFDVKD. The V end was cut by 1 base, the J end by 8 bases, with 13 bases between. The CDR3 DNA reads TGTGCCACCAGTGATTTTTGGCAGGACAACGGCTACACCTTC. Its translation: CATSDFWQDNGYTF.

This CDR3 is CASSLWAGTNTEAFF. The CDR3 DNA reads as TGCGCCAGCAGCTTATGGGCAGGGACGAACACTGAAGCTTTCTTT. The chain has TRBV5-1 and TRBJ1-1; maybe TRBD1 (5 bases). The CDR3 contains 15 residues. V dropped 2 bases and J dropped 1 base, with 12 bases sitting between them. Germline CDR1 SGHRS, CDR2 YFSETQ.

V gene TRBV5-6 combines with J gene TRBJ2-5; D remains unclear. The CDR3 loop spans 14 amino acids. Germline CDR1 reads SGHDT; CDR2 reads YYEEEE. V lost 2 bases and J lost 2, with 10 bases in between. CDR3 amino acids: CASSLPIRQETQYF. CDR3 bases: TGTGCCAGCAGCTTACCCATCAGACAAGAGACCCAGTACTTC.

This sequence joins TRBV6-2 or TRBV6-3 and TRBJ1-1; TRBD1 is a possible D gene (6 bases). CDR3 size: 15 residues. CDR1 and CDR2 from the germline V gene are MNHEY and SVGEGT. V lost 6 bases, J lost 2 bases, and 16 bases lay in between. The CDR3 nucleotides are TGTGCCAGCAGCGTACTAGGACAGACAAACACTGAAGCTTTCTTT. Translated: CASSVLGQTNTEAFF.

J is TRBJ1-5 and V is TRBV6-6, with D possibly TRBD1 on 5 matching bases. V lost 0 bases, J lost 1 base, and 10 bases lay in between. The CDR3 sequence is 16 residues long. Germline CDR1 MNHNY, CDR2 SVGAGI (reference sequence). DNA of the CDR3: TGTGCCAGCAGTTACTCAATGGAGGGGAGCAATCAGCCCCAGCATTTT. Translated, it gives CASSYSMEGSNQPQHF.

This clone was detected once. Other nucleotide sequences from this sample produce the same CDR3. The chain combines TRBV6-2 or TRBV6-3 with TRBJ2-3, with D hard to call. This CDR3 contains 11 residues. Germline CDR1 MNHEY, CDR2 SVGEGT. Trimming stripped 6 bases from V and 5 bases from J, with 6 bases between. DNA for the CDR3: TGTGCCAGCAGCCGAAGAGATACGCAGTATTTT. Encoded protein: CASSRRDTQYF.

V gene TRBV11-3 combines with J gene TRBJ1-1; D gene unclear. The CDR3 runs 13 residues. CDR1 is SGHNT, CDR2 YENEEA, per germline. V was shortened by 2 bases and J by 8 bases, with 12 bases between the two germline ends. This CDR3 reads CASSLLGESEAFF. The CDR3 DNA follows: TGTGCCAGCAGCTTACTCGGGGAGTCGGAAGCTTTCTTT.

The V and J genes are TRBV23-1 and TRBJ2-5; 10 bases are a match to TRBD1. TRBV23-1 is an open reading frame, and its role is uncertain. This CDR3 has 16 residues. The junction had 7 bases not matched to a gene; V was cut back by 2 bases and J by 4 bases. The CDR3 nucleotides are TGCGCCAGCAGTCAACCCACCGGGACAGGGGTAGAGACCCAGTACTTC. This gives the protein CASSQPTGTGVETQYF.

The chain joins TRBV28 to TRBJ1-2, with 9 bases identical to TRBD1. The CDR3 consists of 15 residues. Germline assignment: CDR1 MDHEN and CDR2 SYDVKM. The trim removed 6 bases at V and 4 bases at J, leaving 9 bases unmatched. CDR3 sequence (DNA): TGTGCCAGCAGCTTTATTGACAGGGGGGGCTATGGCTACACCTTC. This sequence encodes CASSFIDRGGYGYTF.

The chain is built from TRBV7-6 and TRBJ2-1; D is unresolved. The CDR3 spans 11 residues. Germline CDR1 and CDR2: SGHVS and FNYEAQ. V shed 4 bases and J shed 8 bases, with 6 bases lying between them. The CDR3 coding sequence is TGTGCCAGCAGCTCTGGAGATGAGCAGTTCTTC. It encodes CASSSGDEQFF. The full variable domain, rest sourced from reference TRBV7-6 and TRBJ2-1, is GAGVSQSPRYKVTKRGQDVALRCDPISGHVSLYWYRQALGQGPEFLTYFNYEAQQDKSGLPNDRFSAERPEGSISTLTIQRTEQRDSAMYRCASSSGDEQFFGPGTRLTVL.

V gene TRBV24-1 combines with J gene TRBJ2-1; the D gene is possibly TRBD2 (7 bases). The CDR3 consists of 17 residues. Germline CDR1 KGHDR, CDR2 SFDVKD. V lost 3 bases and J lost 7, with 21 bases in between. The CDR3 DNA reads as TGTGCCACCAGTGATCCTTCCCAGGGAGGGGGGGCAAATGAGCAGTTCTTC. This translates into CATSDPSQGGGANEQFF.

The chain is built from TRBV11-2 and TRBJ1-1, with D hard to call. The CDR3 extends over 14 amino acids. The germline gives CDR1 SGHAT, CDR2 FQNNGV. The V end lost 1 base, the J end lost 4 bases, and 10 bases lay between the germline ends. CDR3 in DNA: TGTGCCAGCAGCTTAGTTAGGGTCTTCACTGAAGCTTTCTTT. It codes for CASSLVRVFTEAFF.

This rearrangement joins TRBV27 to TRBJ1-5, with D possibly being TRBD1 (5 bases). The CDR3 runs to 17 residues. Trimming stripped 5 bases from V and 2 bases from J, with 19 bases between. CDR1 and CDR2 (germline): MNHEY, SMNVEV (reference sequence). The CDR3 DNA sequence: TGTGCCAGCAGTCCCTACTGGAGGACAAGGGGCAATCAGCCCCAGCATTTT. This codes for CASSPYWRTRGNQPQHF.

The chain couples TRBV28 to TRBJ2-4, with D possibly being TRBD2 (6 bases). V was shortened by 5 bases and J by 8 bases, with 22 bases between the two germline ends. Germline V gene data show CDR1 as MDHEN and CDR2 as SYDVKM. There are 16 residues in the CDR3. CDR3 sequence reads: CASSPVRGIYEDIQYF. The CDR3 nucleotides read TGTGCCAGCAGTCCAGTCCGGGGGATATATGAGGACATTCAGTACTTC.

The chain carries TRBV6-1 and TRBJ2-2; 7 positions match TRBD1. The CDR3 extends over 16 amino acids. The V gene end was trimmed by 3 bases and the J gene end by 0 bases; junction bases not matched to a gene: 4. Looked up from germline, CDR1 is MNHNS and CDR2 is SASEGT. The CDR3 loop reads CASSDQTGSNTGELFF. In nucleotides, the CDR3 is TGTGCCAGCAGTGACCAGACAGGGTCGAACACCGGGGAGCTGTTTTTT.

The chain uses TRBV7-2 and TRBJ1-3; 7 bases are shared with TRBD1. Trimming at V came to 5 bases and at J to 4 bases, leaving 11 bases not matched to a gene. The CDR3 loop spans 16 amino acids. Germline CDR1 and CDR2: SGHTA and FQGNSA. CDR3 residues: CASSRRQTGYGNTIYF. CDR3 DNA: TGTGCCAGCAGCCGTCGACAGACAGGGTACGGAAACACCATATATTTT.

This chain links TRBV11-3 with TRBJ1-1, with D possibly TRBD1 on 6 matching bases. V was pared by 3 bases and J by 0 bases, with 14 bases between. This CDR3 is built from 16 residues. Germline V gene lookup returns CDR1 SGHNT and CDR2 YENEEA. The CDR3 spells CASSLGQSYLNTEAFF. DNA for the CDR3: TGTGCCAGCAGCTTGGGACAAAGCTACTTGAACACTGAAGCTTTCTTT. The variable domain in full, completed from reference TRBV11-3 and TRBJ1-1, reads EAGVVQSPRYKIIEKKQPVAFWCNPISGHNTLYWYLQNLGQGPELLIRYENEEAVDDSQLPKDRFSAERLKGVDSTLKIQPAELGDSAVYLCASSLGQSYLNTEAFFGQGTRLTVV.

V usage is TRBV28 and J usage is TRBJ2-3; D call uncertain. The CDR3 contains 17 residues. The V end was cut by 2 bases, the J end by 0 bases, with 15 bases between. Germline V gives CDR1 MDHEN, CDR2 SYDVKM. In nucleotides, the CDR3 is TGTGCCAGCAGTTTAGTTCTGGGCTCCCCTAGCACAGATACGCAGTATTTT. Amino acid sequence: CASSLVLGSPSTDTQYF.

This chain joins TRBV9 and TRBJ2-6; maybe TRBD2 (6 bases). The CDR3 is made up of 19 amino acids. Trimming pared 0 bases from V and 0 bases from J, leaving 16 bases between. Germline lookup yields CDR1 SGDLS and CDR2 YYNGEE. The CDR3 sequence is CASSVAGDFLSSGANVLTF. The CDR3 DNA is TGTGCCAGCAGCGTAGCTGGGGACTTCCTCAGCTCTGGGGCCAACGTCCTGACTTTC.

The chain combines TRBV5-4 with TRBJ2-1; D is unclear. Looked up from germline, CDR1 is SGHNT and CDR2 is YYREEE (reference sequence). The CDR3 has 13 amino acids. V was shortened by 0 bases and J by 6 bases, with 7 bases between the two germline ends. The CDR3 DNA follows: TGTGCCAGCAGCTTGGCCCCAGTCAATGAGCAGTTCTTC. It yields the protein CASSLAPVNEQFF.

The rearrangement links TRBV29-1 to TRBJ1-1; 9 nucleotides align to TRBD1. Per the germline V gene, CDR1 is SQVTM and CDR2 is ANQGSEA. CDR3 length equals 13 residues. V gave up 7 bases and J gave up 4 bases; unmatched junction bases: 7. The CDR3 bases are TGCAGCGGACGACAGGGGGGTATCACTGAAGCTTTCTTT. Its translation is CSGRQGGITEAFF.